The next 22 T cell receptor beta chains were all read from a single sample in a study of T-cell reconstitution after alpha-beta-depleted transplantation in children. Preparation of the TCRbeta library involved a method that used unique molecular identifiers. TCRdb re-called the PCR reads with MiXCR, one entry per CDR3 protein. This table holds some 310,000 distinct CDR3 sequences, 23% found once. The sample was PBMCs, mostly from graft donor cells, taken 180 days after TCRalphabeta/CD19-depleted stem cell transplant. Receptors were obtained from a male patient younger than 18 who had a stem cell transplant for acute lymphoblastic leukemia, so the T cells may come from the graft donor.

The chain has TRBV5-1 and TRBJ2-1; unclear D gene. The CDR3 loop spans 13 amino acids. Per germline, CDR1 SGHRS and CDR2 YFSETQ. Trimming took off 1 base at V and 9 bases at J, with 11 bases between the two ends. Here the CDR3 reads CASSLSVDGEQFF. The CDR3 DNA sequence: TGCGCCAGCAGCTTGTCTGTCGACGGTGAGCAGTTCTTC.

V and J are TRBV5-1 and TRBJ2-3; D is undetermined. This CDR3 is 13 amino acids long. Germline V gives CDR1 SGHRS, CDR2 YFSETQ. V gave up 6 bases and J gave up 2 bases, with 10 bases separating them. CDR3 in DNA: TGCGCCAGCAATAGGGTCCTCACAGATACGCAGTATTTT. It is translated as CASNRVLTDTQYF.

The chain couples TRBV10-2 to TRBJ2-2, with a tentative D call TRBD1 (8 bases). The V end lost 8 bases, the J end lost 0 bases, and 19 bases lay between the germline ends. CDR1 is WSHSY and CDR2 is SAAADI in the germline V gene. The CDR3 consists of 17 residues. The CDR3 region is CASGGDRLATNTGELFF. For the CDR3, the DNA is TGCGCCAGCGGGGGGGACAGGCTAGCCACGAACACCGGGGAGCTGTTTTTT.

V usage is TRBV12-3 or TRBV12-4 and J usage is TRBJ1-5; 9 bases line up with TRBD1. This CDR3 region has 16 residues. The ends lost 5 bases at V and 5 bases at J; junction bases unmatched: 10. DNA for the CDR3: TGTGCCAGCAGTCCGTGGGACAGGGACGGCTATCAGCCCCAGCATTTT. Translated, it gives CASSPWDRDGYQPQHF.

Only a few counts were recorded for this clonotype. The V call is TRBV7-2, the J call TRBJ2-3; D remains unclear. Germline V gene data show CDR1 as SGHTA and CDR2 as FQGNSA. CDR3 length: 16 amino acids. The V and J ends lost 3 bases and 0 bases respectively, with 13 bases between them. Written as DNA, the CDR3 is TGTGCCAGCAGCTTCTTATGGGGTGGAAGCACAGATACGCAGTATTTT. This codes for CASSFLWGGSTDTQYF.

This clonotype was picked up a small number of times. The chain is built from TRBV4-2 and TRBJ2-7; TRBD1 matches at 9 bases. V gave up 1 base and J gave up 0 bases; unmatched junction bases: 4. This CDR3 has 16 residues. The germline CDR1 and CDR2 sequences are LGHNA and YNFKEQ. The CDR3 DNA is TGTGCCAGCAGCCAAGTCCCGGGACAGGGCTCCTACGAGCAGTACTTC. Translation: CASSQVPGQGSYEQYF.

The V gene is TRBV11-2, the J gene TRBJ2-7; D gene ambiguous. Trimming pared 7 bases from V and 7 bases from J, leaving 17 bases between. Germline V lookup: CDR1 SGHAT, CDR2 FQNNGV. The CDR3 runs 13 residues. The CDR3 reads CASTPGNLWEQYF. The CDR3, as DNA: TGTGCCAGCACCCCTGGGAACCTATGGGAGCAGTACTTC.

This clonotype was counted a few times. The genes are TRBV4-1 and TRBJ2-1, with D unclear. Per the germline V gene, CDR1 is MGHRA and CDR2 is YSYEKL. Trimming pared 3 bases from V and 9 bases from J, leaving 15 bases between. CDR3 length: 14 residues. Written as DNA, the CDR3 is TGCGCCAGCAGCCAGGACCGACTGGCCCCTGAGCAGTTCTTC. Translation: CASSQDRLAPEQFF.

Only a few counts were recorded for this clonotype. The genes are TRBV9 and TRBJ2-3; D possibly corresponds to TRBD1 (5 bases). V lost 0 bases, J lost 0 bases, and 8 bases lay in between. Germline-derived CDR1 and CDR2 are SGDLS and YYNGEE. The CDR3 is 15 residues long. CDR3 protein: CASSVEGVSTDTQYF. Here the CDR3 DNA reads TGTGCCAGCAGCGTAGAAGGGGTTAGCACAGATACGCAGTATTTT.

This clonotype has more than one count but fewer than ten. The CDR3 protein is CATSRGYNEQYF. DNA of the CDR3: TGTGCCACCAGCAGGGGTTATAACGAGCAGTACTTC. This rearrangement joins TRBV15 to TRBJ2-7; D remains ambiguous. V was shortened by 3 bases and J by 5 bases, with 8 bases between the two germline ends. Germline-derived CDR1 and CDR2 are LNHNV and YYDKDF (reference sequence). The CDR3 runs 12 residues.

The V gene is TRBV20-1, the J gene TRBJ2-3, with 9 bases that match TRBD2. V dropped 4 bases and J dropped 1; count of bases not matched to a gene: 3. This CDR3 is built from 14 residues. The germline CDR1 and CDR2 sequences are DFQATT and SNEGSKA (reference sequence). CDR3 bases: TGCAGTGCTACCTGGACTAGCGGCACAGATACGCAGTATTTT. It specifies CSATWTSGTDTQYF.

This clonotype was seen a few times. The chain couples TRBV29-1 to TRBJ2-7; D is possibly TRBD1 (6 bases). The CDR3 is 14 residues long. Trimming left V 6 bases short and J 6 bases short, with 21 bases between. The V gene's germline CDR1 is SQVTM and CDR2 ANQGSEA. The DNA for the CDR3 is TGCAGCGTGATAACCGGGACACCACAGTCCGAGCAGTACTTC. Its translation: CSVITGTPQSEQYF.

The V call is TRBV5-6, the J call TRBJ2-1; D call uncertain. CDR1 SGHDT and CDR2 YYEEEE come from the germline V gene. Deletions cut 0 bases from V and 3 bases from J, with 13 bases between. The CDR3 totals 16 residues. The CDR3 spells CASSLAGQDYYNEQFF. As DNA, the CDR3 is TGTGCCAGCAGCTTGGCCGGGCAGGATTACTACAATGAGCAGTTCTTC.

The chain recombines TRBV13 with TRBJ2-2, with a possible D match to TRBD2 (5 bases). This CDR3 is built from 15 residues. CDR1 is PRHDT and CDR2 is FYEKMQ in the germline V gene (reference sequence). V dropped 6 bases and J dropped 4 bases, with 15 bases sitting between them. The chain's CDR3 is CASSQTRGVTGELFF. Written as DNA, the CDR3 is TGTGCCAGCAGTCAAACCCGGGGAGTCACCGGGGAGCTGTTTTTT.

CDR3 residues: CASSQRPGQGNTIYF. CDR3 DNA: TGTGCCAGTAGCCAAAGGCCGGGACAGGGAAACACCATATATTTT. This chain links TRBV19 with TRBJ1-3; 7 nucleotides line up with TRBD1. V lost 6 bases, J lost 4 bases, and 9 bases stayed unmatched. This CDR3 spans 15 amino acids. The germline V gene encodes CDR1 LNHDA and CDR2 SQIVND (reference sequence). Full variable domain (rest looked up from reference TRBV19 and TRBJ1-3): DGGITQSPKYLFRKEGQNVTLSCEQNLNHDAMYWYRQDPGQGLRLIYYSQIVNDFQKGDIAEGYSVSREKKESFPLTVTSAQKNPTAFYLCASSQRPGQGNTIYFGEGSWLTVV.

This clonotype occurred a few times. This chain uses TRBV5-1 with TRBJ2-5, with TRBD2 identical over 9 bases. With V trimmed by 0 bases and J by 1 base, 4 bases remained unmatched. In germline, CDR1 is SGHRS, CDR2 YFSETQ. The CDR3 has 16 residues. CDR3 DNA sequence: TGCGCCAGCAGCTTGGTTGGCGGGAGGGCCCAAGAGACCCAGTACTTC. Protein product: CASSLVGGRAQETQYF.

This clonotype was picked up many times. This chain connects TRBV4-1 to TRBJ2-3; 8 bases align to TRBD2. The germline V gene has CDR1 MGHRA and CDR2 YSYEKL. The CDR3 runs 15 residues. V trimming: 1 base; J trimming: 11 bases; junction bases outside the gene matches: 11. Here the CDR3 reads CASSQVSGSGPLQYF. The CDR3 coding sequence is TGCGCCAGCAGCCAAGTCAGCGGGAGCGGACCCTTGCAGTATTTT.

The V and J genes are TRBV3-1 and TRBJ2-7; D is possibly TRBD1 (5 bases). The ends were cut back, 3 bases at V and 4 bases at J, with 13 bases in the middle. Looked up from germline, CDR1 is LGHDT and CDR2 is YNNKEL (reference sequence). The CDR3 spans 14 residues. The CDR3 DNA sequence: TGTGCCAGCAGCCATTCGGACATGGCGTACGAGCAGTACTTC. Its translation: CASSHSDMAYEQYF.

The table lists this clonotype with a few counts. The V and J genes are TRBV24-1 and TRBJ2-3, with 9 bases fitting TRBD2. Per germline, CDR1 KGHDR and CDR2 SFDVKD. This CDR3 comprises 16 residues. The V and J ends lost 2 bases and 4 bases, in that order; junction bases with no gene match: 6. The CDR3 reads CATSDSSGTWADTQYF. The CDR3 DNA is TGTGCCACCAGTGATTCTAGCGGGACCTGGGCAGATACGCAGTATTTT.

This chain uses TRBV19 with TRBJ2-6; weak D call: TRBD1 (5 bases). The CDR3 totals 13 residues. Germline loops: CDR1 LNHDA, CDR2 SQIVND (reference sequence). Trimming removed 9 bases from V and 5 bases from J, with 11 bases in between. CDR3: CASTQVWANVLTF. CDR3 DNA: TGTGCCAGCACACAGGTCTGGGCCAACGTCCTGACTTTC.

This chain links TRBV12-3 or TRBV12-4 with TRBJ2-7, with 9 bases identical to TRBD2. The CDR3 is made up of 14 amino acids. With 4 bases clipped from V and 4 bases from J, the junction kept 5 bases outside the gene matches. This CDR3 is CASSYSGSSYEQYF. CDR3 sequence (DNA): TGTGCCAGCAGTTATAGCGGGAGTTCTTACGAGCAGTACTTC.

The genes are TRBV5-1 and TRBJ1-1; D unclear. Looked up from germline, CDR1 is SGHRS and CDR2 is YFSETQ. The CDR3 sequence is 14 residues long. V was clipped by 0 bases and J by 11 bases, with 17 bases between them. For the CDR3, the DNA is TGCGCCAGCAGCTTGGTAGGCACGCCCGTAGGGGCTTTCTTT. Translating gives CASSLVGTPVGAFF.